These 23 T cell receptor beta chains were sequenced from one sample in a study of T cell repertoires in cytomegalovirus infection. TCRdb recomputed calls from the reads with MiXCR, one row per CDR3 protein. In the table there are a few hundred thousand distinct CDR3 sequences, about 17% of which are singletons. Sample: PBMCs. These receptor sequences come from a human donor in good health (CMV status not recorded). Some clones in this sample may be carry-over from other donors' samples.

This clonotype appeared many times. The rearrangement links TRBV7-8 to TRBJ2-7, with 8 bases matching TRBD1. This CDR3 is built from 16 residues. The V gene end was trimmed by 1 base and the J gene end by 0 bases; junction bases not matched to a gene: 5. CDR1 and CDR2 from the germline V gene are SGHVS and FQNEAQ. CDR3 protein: CASSLVTGGHSYEQYF. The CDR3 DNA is TGTGCCAGCAGCTTAGTTACAGGGGGTCACTCCTACGAGCAGTACTTC. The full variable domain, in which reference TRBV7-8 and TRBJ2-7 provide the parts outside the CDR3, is GAGVSQSPRYKVAKRGQDVALRCDPISGHVSLFWYQQALGQGPEFLTYFQNEAQLDKSGLPSDRFFAERPEGSVSTLKIQRTQQEDSAVYLCASSLVTGGHSYEQYFGPGTRLTVT.

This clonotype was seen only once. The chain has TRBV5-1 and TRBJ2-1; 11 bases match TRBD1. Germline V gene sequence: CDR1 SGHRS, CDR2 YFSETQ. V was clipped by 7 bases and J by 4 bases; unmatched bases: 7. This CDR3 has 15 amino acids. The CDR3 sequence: CASGTGTGGYNEQFF. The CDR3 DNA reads TGCGCCAGCGGGACCGGGACAGGGGGTTACAATGAGCAGTTCTTC. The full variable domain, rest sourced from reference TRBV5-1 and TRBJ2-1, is KAGVTQTPRYLIKTRGQQVTLSCSPISGHRSVSWYQQTPGQGLQFLFEYFSETQRNKGNFPGRFSGRQFSNSRSEMNVSTLELGDSALYLCASGTGTGGYNEQFFGPGTRLTVL.

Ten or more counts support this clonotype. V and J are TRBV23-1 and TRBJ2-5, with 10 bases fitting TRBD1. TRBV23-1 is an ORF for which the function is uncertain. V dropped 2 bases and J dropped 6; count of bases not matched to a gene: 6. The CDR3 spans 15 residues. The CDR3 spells CASSQPGQGRQTQYF. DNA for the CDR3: TGCGCCAGCAGTCAACCGGGACAGGGGAGACAGACCCAGTACTTC.

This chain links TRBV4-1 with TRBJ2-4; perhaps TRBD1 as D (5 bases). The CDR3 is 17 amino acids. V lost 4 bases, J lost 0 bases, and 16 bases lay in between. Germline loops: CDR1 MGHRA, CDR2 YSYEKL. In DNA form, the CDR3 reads TGCGCCAGCAGCCCCGGGCAGGGTTCGGGAGCCAAAAACATTCAGTACTTC. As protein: CASSPGQGSGAKNIQYF.

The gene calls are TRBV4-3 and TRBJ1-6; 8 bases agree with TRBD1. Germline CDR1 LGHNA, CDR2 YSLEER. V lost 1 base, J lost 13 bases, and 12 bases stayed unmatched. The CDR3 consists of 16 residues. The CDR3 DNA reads TGCGCCAGCAGCCAAGTCCCCCTGGACAGGGTGACGCCCCTCCACTTT. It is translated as CASSQVPLDRVTPLHF.

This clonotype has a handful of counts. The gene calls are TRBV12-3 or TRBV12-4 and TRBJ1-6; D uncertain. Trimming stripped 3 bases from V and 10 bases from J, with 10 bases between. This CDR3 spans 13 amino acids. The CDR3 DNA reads TGTGCCAGCAGTTTGAGGTGGCGCTCACCCCTCCACTTT. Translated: CASSLRWRSPLHF.

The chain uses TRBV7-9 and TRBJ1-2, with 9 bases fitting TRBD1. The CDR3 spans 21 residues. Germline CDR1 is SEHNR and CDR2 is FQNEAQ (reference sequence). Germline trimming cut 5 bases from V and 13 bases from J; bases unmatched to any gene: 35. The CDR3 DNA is TGTGCCAGCAGCCAGCAAACAGGGGGCCCGACTCAAGGCGCGACCCCCAAGGCTTGCACCTTC. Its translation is CASSQQTGGPTQGATPKACTF.

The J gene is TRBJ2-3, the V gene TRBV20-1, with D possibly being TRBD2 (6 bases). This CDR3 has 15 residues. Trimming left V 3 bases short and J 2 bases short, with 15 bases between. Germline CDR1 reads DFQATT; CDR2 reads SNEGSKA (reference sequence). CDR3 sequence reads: CSARGAAGTTDTQYF. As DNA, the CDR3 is TGCAGTGCTAGGGGCGCCGCGGGGACCACAGATACGCAGTATTTT.

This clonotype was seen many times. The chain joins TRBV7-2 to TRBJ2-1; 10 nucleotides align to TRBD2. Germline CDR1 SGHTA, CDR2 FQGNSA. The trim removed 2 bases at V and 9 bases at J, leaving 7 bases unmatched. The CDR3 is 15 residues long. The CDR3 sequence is CASSLMSGGAGEQFF. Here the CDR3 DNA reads TGTGCCAGCAGCTTAATGAGCGGGGGGGCCGGTGAGCAGTTCTTC.

This CDR3 is CASSYSIRETQYF. The CDR3 bases are TGTGCCAGCAGTTATTCGATTCGGGAGACCCAGTACTTC. The rearrangement uses TRBV6-2 or TRBV6-3 and TRBJ2-5; D gene uncertain. With 3 bases removed from V and 5 bases from J, the gap between germline ends came to 10 bases. Germline-derived CDR1 and CDR2 are MNHEY and SVGEGT. The CDR3 is 13 amino acids.

The CDR3 bases are TGCGCCAGCAGCCAGTTTGGCGGGGGCAGCACAGATACGCAGTATTTT. Amino acid sequence: CASSQFGGGSTDTQYF. V gene TRBV4-1 combines with J gene TRBJ2-3, with TRBD2 as a possible D gene (7 bases). The germline V gene has CDR1 MGHRA and CDR2 YSYEKL. The CDR3 has 16 amino acids. Trimming removed 3 bases from V and 0 bases from J, with 13 bases in between.

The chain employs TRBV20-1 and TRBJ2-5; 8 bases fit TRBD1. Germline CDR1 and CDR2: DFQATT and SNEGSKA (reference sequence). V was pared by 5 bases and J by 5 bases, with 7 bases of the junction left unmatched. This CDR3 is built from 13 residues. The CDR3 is CSAVPGGGETQYF. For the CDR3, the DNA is TGCAGTGCTGTTCCAGGGGGCGGCGAGACCCAGTACTTC.

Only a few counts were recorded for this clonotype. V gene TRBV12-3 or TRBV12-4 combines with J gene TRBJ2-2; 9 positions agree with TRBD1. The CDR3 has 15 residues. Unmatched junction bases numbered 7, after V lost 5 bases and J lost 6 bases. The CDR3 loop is CASSPGGQGPGELFF. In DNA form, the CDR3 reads TGTGCCAGCAGTCCCGGGGGACAGGGCCCCGGGGAGCTGTTTTTT.

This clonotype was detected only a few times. CDR3 sequence: CASALQRKDGYTF. CDR3 nucleotide sequence: TGTGCCAGCGCCCTCCAGCGAAAGGATGGCTACACCTTC. The chain combines TRBV6-2 or TRBV6-3 with TRBJ1-2, with unresolved D. This CDR3 comprises 13 residues. The germline CDR1 and CDR2 sequences are MNHEY and SVGEGT. V lost 8 bases, J lost 6 bases, and 16 bases lay in between.

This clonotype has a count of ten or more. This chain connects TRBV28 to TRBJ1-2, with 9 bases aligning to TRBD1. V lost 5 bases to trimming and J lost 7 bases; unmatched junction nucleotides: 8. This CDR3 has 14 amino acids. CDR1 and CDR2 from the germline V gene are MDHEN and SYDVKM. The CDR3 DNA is TGTGCCAGCAGTACCGGGACAGGGTGGGTTGGCTACACCTTC. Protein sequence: CASSTGTGWVGYTF.

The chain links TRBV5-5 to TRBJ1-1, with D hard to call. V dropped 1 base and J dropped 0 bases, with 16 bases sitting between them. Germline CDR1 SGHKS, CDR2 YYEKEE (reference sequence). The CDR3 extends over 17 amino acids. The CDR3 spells CASSLSRRGGVNTEAFF. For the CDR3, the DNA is TGTGCCAGCAGCTTGTCCCGGAGAGGCGGGGTGAACACTGAAGCTTTCTTT. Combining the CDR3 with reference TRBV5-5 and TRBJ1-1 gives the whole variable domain DAGVTQSPTHLIKTRGQQVTLRCSPISGHKSVSWYQQVLGQGPQFIFQYYEKEERGRGNFPDRFSARQFPNYSSELNVNALLLGDSALYLCASSLSRRGGVNTEAFFGQGTRLTVV.

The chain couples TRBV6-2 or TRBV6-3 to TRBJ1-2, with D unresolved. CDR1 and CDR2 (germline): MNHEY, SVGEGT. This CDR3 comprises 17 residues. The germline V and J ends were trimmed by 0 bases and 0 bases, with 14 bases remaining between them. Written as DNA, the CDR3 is TGTGCCAGCAGTTACTCGGCGGCTTTATCCTCTAACTATGGCTACACCTTC. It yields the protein CASSYSAALSSNYGYTF.

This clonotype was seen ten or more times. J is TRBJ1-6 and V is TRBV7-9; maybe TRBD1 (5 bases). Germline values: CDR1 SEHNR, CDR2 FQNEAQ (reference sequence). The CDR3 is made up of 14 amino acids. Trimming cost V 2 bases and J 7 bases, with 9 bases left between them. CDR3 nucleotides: TGTGCCAGCAGCTTAACTCAGGGAAATTCACCCCTCCACTTT. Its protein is CASSLTQGNSPLHF. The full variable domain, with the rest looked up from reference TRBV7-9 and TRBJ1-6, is DTGVSQNPRHKITKRGQNVTFRCDPISEHNRLYWYRQTLGQGPEFLTYFQNEAQLEKSRLLSDRFSAERPKGSFSTLEIQRTEQGDSAMYLCASSLTQGNSPLHFGNGTRLTVT.

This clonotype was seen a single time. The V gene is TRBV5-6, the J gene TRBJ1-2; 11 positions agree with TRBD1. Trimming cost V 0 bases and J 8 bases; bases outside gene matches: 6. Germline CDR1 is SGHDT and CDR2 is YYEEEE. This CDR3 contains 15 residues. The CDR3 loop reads CASSLAGTGGNGYTF. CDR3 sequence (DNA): TGTGCCAGCAGCTTGGCCGGGACAGGGGGTAACGGCTACACCTTC.

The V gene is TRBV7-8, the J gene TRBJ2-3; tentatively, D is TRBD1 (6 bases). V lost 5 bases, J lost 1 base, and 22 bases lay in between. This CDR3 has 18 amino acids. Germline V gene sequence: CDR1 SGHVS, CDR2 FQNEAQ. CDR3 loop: CASSKAGAPRSGTDTQYF. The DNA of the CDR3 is TGTGCCAGCAGCAAAGCAGGGGCACCCCGGTCCGGCACAGATACGCAGTATTTT.

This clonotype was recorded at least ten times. CDR3 in amino acids: CASSLGTEDFSYEQYF. The CDR3 nucleotides read TGTGCCAGCAGCTTGGGGACGGAAGACTTTAGCTACGAGCAGTACTTC. J is TRBJ2-7 and V is TRBV7-8; D may correspond to TRBD1 or TRBD2 (5 bases each). The CDR3 covers 16 residues. Trimming shortened V by 3 bases and J by 3 bases, and 18 bases separated the two germline ends. The V gene's germline CDR1 is SGHVS and CDR2 FQNEAQ.

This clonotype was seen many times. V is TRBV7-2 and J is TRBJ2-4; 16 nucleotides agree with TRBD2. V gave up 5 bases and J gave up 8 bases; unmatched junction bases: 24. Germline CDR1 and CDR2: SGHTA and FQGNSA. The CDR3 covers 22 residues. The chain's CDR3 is CASSRERFFPGLAGGPKDIQYF. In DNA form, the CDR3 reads TGTGCCAGCAGCCGAGAGAGGTTTTTTCCGGGACTAGCGGGGGGGCCTAAGGACATTCAGTACTTC.

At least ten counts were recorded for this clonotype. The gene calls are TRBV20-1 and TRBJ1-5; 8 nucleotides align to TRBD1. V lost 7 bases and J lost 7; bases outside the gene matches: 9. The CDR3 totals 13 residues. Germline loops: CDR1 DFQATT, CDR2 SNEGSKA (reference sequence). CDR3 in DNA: TGCAGTGTAAGGCAGGGGGCGGAACAGCCCCAGCATTTT. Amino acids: CSVRQGAEQPQHF.